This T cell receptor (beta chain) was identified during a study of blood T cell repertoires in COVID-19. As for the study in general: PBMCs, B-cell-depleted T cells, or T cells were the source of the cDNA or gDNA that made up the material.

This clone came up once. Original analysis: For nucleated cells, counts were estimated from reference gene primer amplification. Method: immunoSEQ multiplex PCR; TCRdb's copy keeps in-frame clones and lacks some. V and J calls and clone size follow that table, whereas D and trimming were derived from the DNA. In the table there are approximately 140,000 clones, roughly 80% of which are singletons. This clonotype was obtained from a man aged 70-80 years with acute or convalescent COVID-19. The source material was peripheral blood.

The CDR3 loop is CASSLALGAGRDTEAFF. The DNA for the CDR3 is TGTGCCAGCAGCTTAGCGTTGGGGGCAGGGAGGGACACTGAAGCTTTCTTT. V is TRBV7-9 and J is TRBJ1-1, with a possible D match to TRBD1 (6 bases). CDR3 size: 17 residues. V lost 0 bases and J lost 3, with 17 bases in between. Germline V gene sequence: CDR1 SEHNR, CDR2 FQNEAQ (reference sequence). The whole variable domain, remainder taken from reference TRBV7-9 and TRBJ1-1, is DTGVSQNPRHKITKRGQNVTFRCDPISEHNRLYWYRQTLGQGPEFLTYFQNEAQLEKSRLLSDRFSAERPKGSFSTLEIQRTEQGDSAMYLCASSLALGAGRDTEAFFGQGTRLTVV.